The 31 T cell receptor beta chains in this list originate from one sample, sequenced in a study of blood T cell repertoires in COVID-19. Repertoires were generated with immunoSEQ multiplex PCR, while TCRdb's copy carries only in-frame clones and drops some. The data hold around 47,000 clones, with around 87% observed a single time. The sample was peripheral blood. Receptor source: a man aged 40-50 years with COVID-19, enrolled during active disease.

This clone was detected once. The J gene is TRBJ2-5, the V gene TRBV10-1; 7 bases line up with TRBD1. The V gene end was trimmed by 3 bases and the J gene end by 3 bases; junction bases not matched to a gene: 1. Germline CDR1 WNHNN, CDR2 SYGVQD (reference sequence). The CDR3 is made up of 13 amino acids. The chain's CDR3 is CASSDTGEETQYF. For the CDR3, the DNA is TGCGCCAGCAGTGATACAGGGGAAGAGACCCAGTACTTC.

The chain links TRBV5-1 to TRBJ2-3; TRBD1 might be the D (5 bases). Germline V lookup: CDR1 SGHRS, CDR2 YFSETQ. There are 15 residues in the CDR3. The V gene lost 0 bases and the J gene lost 0 bases, with 8 bases spanning the gap. The DNA of the CDR3 is TGCGCCAGCAGCTTGGAGGCAGGGAGCACAGATACGCAGTATTTT. Its protein is CASSLEAGSTDTQYF. Variable domain in full (rest from reference TRBV5-1 and TRBJ2-3): KAGVTQTPRYLIKTRGQQVTLSCSPISGHRSVSWYQQTPGQGLQFLFEYFSETQRNKGNFPGRFSGRQFSNSRSEMNVSTLELGDSALYLCASSLEAGSTDTQYFGPGTRLTVL.

The chain couples TRBV7-9 to TRBJ2-7; TRBD2 matches at 7 bases. Per germline, CDR1 SEHNR and CDR2 FQNEAQ (reference sequence). This CDR3 comprises 12 residues. With V trimmed by 2 bases and J by 11 bases, 6 bases remained unmatched. CDR3 nucleotide sequence: TGTGCCAGCAGCTTAATTGCGGGGGTAAAGTACTTC. Residues: CASSLIAGVKYF.

This chain joins TRBV28 and TRBJ2-7, with D possibly being TRBD2 (7 bases). The CDR3 runs to 12 residues. V was pared by 10 bases and J by 2 bases, with 12 bases between. From germline, CDR1 is MDHEN and CDR2 SYDVKM. The CDR3 loop is CATLGGAYEQYF. The CDR3 DNA is TGTGCCACCCTAGGGGGGGCCTACGAGCAGTACTTC.

The chain carries TRBV5-1 and TRBJ2-7; 16 positions match TRBD2. V shed 3 bases and J 7 bases; nucleotides not matched to a gene: 4. Germline values: CDR1 SGHRS, CDR2 YFSETQ. CDR3 size: 15 residues. This chain's CDR3 is CASSWGLAGGQEQYF. The CDR3 DNA is TGCGCCAGCAGCTGGGGACTAGCGGGAGGGCAGGAGCAGTACTTC.

The V gene is TRBV3-1 (or the pseudogene TRBV3-2), the J gene TRBJ2-7; possible D gene TRBD2, 5 bases. V was pared by 3 bases and J by 3 bases, with 18 bases between. Germline CDR1 reads LGHDT; CDR2 reads YNNKEL (reference sequence). The CDR3 contains 16 residues. CDR3 in amino acids: CASSHHRTQVGYEQYF. The CDR3, as DNA: TGTGCCAGCAGCCACCATCGGACTCAAGTCGGCTACGAGCAGTACTTC.

This chain connects TRBV6-6 to TRBJ2-1, with 7 bases aligning to TRBD1. V gave up 7 bases and J gave up 8 bases; unmatched junction bases: 17. The germline V gene has CDR1 MNHNY and CDR2 SVGAGI (reference sequence). The CDR3 consists of 16 residues. This CDR3 reads CASNRRQGTGSDEQFF. DNA of the CDR3: TGTGCCAGCAACCGAAGACAGGGAACAGGGTCCGATGAGCAGTTCTTC.

This clone turned up a few times. This chain links TRBV5-1 with TRBJ1-1; D not certain. Trimming removed 6 bases at V and 4 bases at J, with 7 bases between. Germline lookup yields CDR1 SGHRS and CDR2 YFSETQ. The CDR3 covers 11 residues. The CDR3 DNA reads as TGCGCCAGCACCCTCCCCACTGAAGCTTTCTTT. Translated, it gives CASTLPTEAFF.

The gene calls are TRBV5-1 and TRBJ1-2; D is uncertain. The CDR3 length is 15 residues. CDR1 is SGHRS, CDR2 YFSETQ, per germline. The V end lost 0 bases, the J end lost 6 bases, and 15 bases lay between the germline ends. As DNA, the CDR3 is TGCGCCAGCAGCTTGGCCGGGAATCCAGAGGATGGCTACACCTTC. This translates into CASSLAGNPEDGYTF. Based on the CDR3 plus reference TRBV5-1 and TRBJ1-2, the full variable domain is KAGVTQTPRYLIKTRGQQVTLSCSPISGHRSVSWYQQTPGQGLQFLFEYFSETQRNKGNFPGRFSGRQFSNSRSEMNVSTLELGDSALYLCASSLAGNPEDGYTFGSGTRLTVV.

The chain links TRBV27 to TRBJ2-1; 9 positions agree with TRBD2. The CDR3 covers 14 residues. The junction had 2 bases not matched to a gene; V was cut back by 5 bases and J by 3 bases. Germline assignment: CDR1 MNHEY and CDR2 SMNVEV (reference sequence). In DNA, the CDR3 is TGTGCCAGCAGTCTTAGCGGGGGCTACAATGAGCAGTTCTTC. Encoded protein: CASSLSGGYNEQFF.

The chain recombines TRBV28 with TRBJ1-5; D perhaps matches TRBD1 (6 bases). Between the trimmed V and J ends, which lost 4 bases and 6 bases, there was a span of 16 bases. This CDR3 region has 15 residues. CDR1 is MDHEN and CDR2 is SYDVKM in the germline V gene. The CDR3 spells CASSSGAGGGQPQHF. The CDR3 coding sequence is TGTGCCAGCAGTTCGGGGGCGGGGGGAGGTCAGCCCCAGCATTTT. The complete variable domain, with remaining parts taken from reference TRBV28 and TRBJ1-5, reads DVKVTQSSRYLVKRTGEKVFLECVQDMDHENMFWYRQDPGLGLRLIYFSYDVKMKEKGDIPEGYSVSREKKERFSLILESASTNQTSMYLCASSSGAGGGQPQHFGDGTRLSIL.

The chain couples TRBV3-1 (or the pseudogene TRBV3-2) to TRBJ2-7; the match to TRBD1 covers 7 bases. The V segment lost 6 bases and the J segment 5 bases; nucleotides outside the gene matches: 7. CDR1 and CDR2 from the germline V gene are LGHDT and YNNKEL (reference sequence). The CDR3 runs to 13 residues. The CDR3 DNA sequence: TGTGCCAGCAGAGACAGGGCCGTCGACGAGCAGTACTTC. The encoded protein is CASRDRAVDEQYF.

This chain joins TRBV19 and TRBJ2-3; weak D call: TRBD2 (5 bases). V was clipped by 3 bases and J by 2 bases, with 12 bases between them. Germline CDR1 is LNHDA and CDR2 is SQIVND (reference sequence). The CDR3 contains 15 residues. CDR3 coding DNA: TGTGCCAGTAGTATTTCAAGCGGACCCACAGATACGCAGTATTTT. Its translation: CASSISSGPTDTQYF.

The chain recombines TRBV7-8 with TRBJ1-4; 10 bases align to TRBD1. Germline V gene lookup returns CDR1 SGHVS and CDR2 FQNEAQ. The CDR3 is 16 amino acids. V lost 5 bases, J lost 3 bases, and 6 bases stayed unmatched. In DNA, the CDR3 is TGTGCCAGCAGCCAGACAGGGGGCGCCGCTAATGAAAAACTGTTTTTT. Translation: CASSQTGGAANEKLFF. Full variable domain (outside the CDR3, taken from reference TRBV7-8 and TRBJ1-4): GAGVSQSPRYKVAKRGQDVALRCDPISGHVSLFWYQQALGQGPEFLTYFQNEAQLDKSGLPSDRFFAERPEGSVSTLKIQRTQQEDSAVYLCASSQTGGAANEKLFFGSGTQLSVL.

The V call is TRBV7-6, the J call TRBJ2-3, with D perhaps TRBD1 (5 bases). The CDR3 has 14 residues. CDR1 SGHVS and CDR2 FNYEAQ come from the germline V gene. Trimming left V 0 bases short and J 2 bases short, with 6 bases between. CDR3 region: CASSLAGLTDTQYF. CDR3 nucleotides: TGTGCCAGCAGCTTAGCGGGGCTCACAGATACGCAGTATTTT.

This chain connects TRBV30 to TRBJ2-7; a weak D match, TRBD1 (6 bases). Trimming removed 0 bases from V and 0 bases from J, with 12 bases in between. Germline V lookup: CDR1 GTSNPN, CDR2 SVGIG (reference sequence). The CDR3 consists of 15 residues. The CDR3 sequence: CAWSVRQVSSYEQYF. The DNA of the CDR3 is TGTGCCTGGAGTGTACGACAGGTTAGCTCCTACGAGCAGTACTTC.

This clone is medium-sized. The gene calls are TRBV15 and TRBJ2-7, with TRBD1 matching over 8 bases. The junction had 11 bases not matched to a gene; V was cut back by 4 bases and J by 6 bases. This CDR3 spans 15 amino acids. CDR1 is LNHNV and CDR2 is YYDKDF in the germline V gene (reference sequence). CDR3 sequence: CATSTPDRALGEQYF. The CDR3 coding sequence is TGTGCCACCAGCACCCCGGACAGGGCACTGGGCGAGCAGTACTTC.

The chain employs TRBV6-1 and TRBJ2-7; weak D call: TRBD1 (5 bases). The CDR3 totals 15 residues. V dropped 1 base and J dropped 2 bases, with 12 bases sitting between them. Germline CDR1 is MNHNS and CDR2 is SASEGT. The DNA for the CDR3 is TGTGCCAGCAGTGAAGGGGGCAGGTCCACCTACGAGCAGTACTTC. Protein product: CASSEGGRSTYEQYF.

This clone occurred a few times. The chain couples TRBV4-1 to TRBJ2-7, with D unresolved. The V end lost 2 bases, the J end lost 2 bases, and 7 bases lay between the germline ends. CDR1 MGHRA and CDR2 YSYEKL come from the germline V gene. The CDR3 covers 13 residues. CDR3 residues: CASSQSTPYEQYF. The CDR3 DNA reads as TGCGCCAGCAGCCAATCGACACCCTACGAGCAGTACTTC.

This clone was observed a handful of times. V and J are TRBV7-9 and TRBJ1-4; no clear D gene. The length of the CDR3 is 16 residues. The V and J ends lost 3 bases and 7 bases respectively, with 18 bases between them. The germline CDR1 and CDR2 sequences are SEHNR and FQNEAQ (reference sequence). For the CDR3, the DNA is TGTGCCAGCAGCTTGGACTGGGAGGCTCTGGGTGAAAAACTGTTTTTT. Translating gives CASSLDWEALGEKLFF.

This sequence joins TRBV18 and TRBJ2-7; possibly TRBD2 for D (6 bases). Trimming shortened V by 3 bases and J by 9 bases, and 15 bases separated the two germline ends. CDR3 size: 13 residues. CDR1 and CDR2 from the germline V gene are KGHSH and LQKENI. CDR3 residues: CASSPSGLPPQYF. The CDR3 DNA reads TGTGCCAGCTCACCCTCGGGACTCCCGCCGCAGTACTTC.

This clone has only a few counts. The chain is built from TRBV12-3 or TRBV12-4 and TRBJ1-1; no reliable D call. V gave up 7 bases and J gave up 6 bases, with 15 bases separating them. The CDR3 is 13 amino acids. CDR3 bases: TGTGCCAGCAAGCGGGCGGGTACCGCTGAAGCTTTCTTT. This gives the protein CASKRAGTAEAFF.

This sequence joins TRBV30 and TRBJ1-5; D may be TRBD1 (5 bases). Germline assignment: CDR1 GTSNPN and CDR2 SVGIG (reference sequence). The V end was cut by 1 base, the J end by 3 bases, with 10 bases between. CDR3 length: 14 amino acids. Here the CDR3 DNA reads TGTGCCTGGAGTGATCAGGGTTACAATCAGCCCCAGCATTTT. Translated: CAWSDQGYNQPQHF.

The rearrangement links TRBV6-1 to TRBJ2-7; D might be TRBD1 (6 bases). CDR1 is MNHNS and CDR2 is SASEGT in the germline V gene. Trimming removed 4 bases from V and 1 base from J, with 17 bases in between. CDR3 length equals 16 residues. The CDR3 protein is CASSAPTGIISYEQYF. The CDR3 DNA is TGTGCCAGCAGTGCCCCTACAGGGATTATATCCTACGAGCAGTACTTC.

In nucleotides, the CDR3 is TGTGCCACCAGCAGAGGGGGACAGGGAGCCTACGAGCAGTACTTC. This encodes CATSRGGQGAYEQYF. The V gene is TRBV15, the J gene TRBJ2-7, with 9 positions matching TRBD1. Germline CDR1 is LNHNV and CDR2 is YYDKDF (reference sequence). Germline trimming cut 1 base from V and 2 bases from J; bases unmatched to any gene: 3. The CDR3 loop spans 15 amino acids.

V and J are TRBV20-1 and TRBJ2-6; the D gene is possibly TRBD2 (5 bases). CDR1 and CDR2 (germline): DFQATT, SNEGSKA (reference sequence). The CDR3 has 10 amino acids. Trimming removed 3 bases at V and 11 bases at J, with 5 bases between. CDR3 residues: CSAREDVLTF. DNA of the CDR3: TGCAGTGCTAGGGAGGACGTCCTGACTTTC.

The chain uses TRBV28 and TRBJ1-5, with D possibly TRBD1 on 6 matching bases. Germline V gene data show CDR1 as MDHEN and CDR2 as SYDVKM. The length of the CDR3 is 16 residues. V gave up 5 bases and J gave up 3 bases, with 17 bases separating them. The chain's CDR3 is CASSPPTGIPNQPQHF. Written as DNA, the CDR3 is TGTGCCAGCAGTCCACCGACAGGTATCCCCAATCAGCCCCAGCATTTT.

The rearrangement links TRBV10-1 to TRBJ1-2; 7 bases are shared with TRBD1. V shed 6 bases, J shed 4 bases, and the junction held 5 bases outside the gene matches. CDR1 and CDR2 (germline): WNHNN, SYGVQD (reference sequence). The CDR3 spans 13 residues. The CDR3 nucleotides read TGCGCCAGCAGCGCGGGACAGCTCTATGGCTACACCTTC. Encoded protein: CASSAGQLYGYTF.

The CDR3 spells CATSRDAGEKLFF. CDR3 sequence (DNA): TGTGCCACCAGCAGAGATGCAGGTGAAAAACTGTTTTTT. This rearrangement joins TRBV15 to TRBJ1-4, with D unresolved. Germline V gene sequence: CDR1 LNHNV, CDR2 YYDKDF (reference sequence). The length of the CDR3 is 13 residues. Trimming removed 0 bases from V and 7 bases from J, with 6 bases in between.

This clone was counted only a few times. V is TRBV29-1 and J is TRBJ2-7; 7 bases align to TRBD2. This CDR3 region has 15 residues. The ends lost 1 base at V and 2 bases at J; junction bases unmatched: 8. The germline gives CDR1 SQVTM, CDR2 ANQGSEA. CDR3 residues: CSVEGTGGVAYEQYF. CDR3 nucleotides: TGCAGCGTTGAAGGGACGGGAGGCGTCGCCTACGAGCAGTACTTC.

The chain employs TRBV28 and TRBJ1-2; 9 bases are shared with TRBD1. This CDR3 comprises 13 residues. The J segment lost 8 bases and the V segment lost 7 bases, leaving 8 bases of the junction unmatched. The V gene's germline CDR1 is MDHEN and CDR2 SYDVKM. The CDR3: CASTPQGAQGYTF. Written as DNA, the CDR3 is TGTGCCAGCACCCCACAGGGGGCGCAGGGCTACACCTTC.